Listed here are 14 T cell receptor beta chains from one sample, sequenced in a study of blood T cell repertoires in COVID-19 (dated by TCRdb to about 2020). Library creation used the immunoSEQ multiplex PCR assay. Sourced from immuneACCESS, this table was stored by TCRdb with only in-frame sequences that have V and J called. A share of the clones is absent; for the studies checked, an unresolved V gene accounts for under half, and the remainder has no known explanation. This sample is represented by about 75,000 clones; about four fifths of them were singletons. The ten most abundant clones make up less than 6% of the sample. Sample: peripheral blood. Every receptor here comes from a woman of 80 years or more with active or convalescent COVID-19.

V and J are TRBV7-2 and TRBJ2-1; TRBD2 matches at 16 bases. V lost 5 bases, J lost 7 bases, and 11 bases stayed unmatched. CDR3 length equals 18 residues. The germline gives CDR1 SGHTA, CDR2 FQGNSA. CDR3 amino acids: CASSPRPGTSGGANEQFF. CDR3 coding DNA: TGTGCCAGCAGCCCCCGTCCCGGGACTAGCGGGGGGGCAAATGAGCAGTTCTTC. Drawing the rest from reference TRBV7-2 and TRBJ2-1, the complete variable domain is GAGVSQSPSNKVTEKGKDVELRCDPISGHTALYWYRQSLGQGLEFLIYFQGNSAPDKSGLPSDRFSAERTGGSVSTLTIQRTQQEDSAVYLCASSPRPGTSGGANEQFFGPGTRLTVL.

V is TRBV6-5 and J is TRBJ2-3; D uncertain. Trimming cost V 7 bases and J 4 bases, with 12 bases left between them. CDR3 length: 13 residues. CDR1 is MNHEY and CDR2 is SVGAGI in the germline V gene. The CDR3 spells CASTHIGSDTQYF. The DNA for the CDR3 is TGTGCCAGCACCCATATCGGGTCAGATACGCAGTATTTT.

The chain uses TRBV5-1 and TRBJ2-7, with D possibly TRBD2 on 6 matching bases. V dropped 4 bases and J dropped 2 bases, with 16 bases sitting between them. The CDR3 covers 15 residues. Germline CDR1 reads SGHRS; CDR2 reads YFSETQ. The CDR3, as DNA: TGCGCCAGCAGCCCTCTTCTAGGGGAGGCCTACGAGCAGTACTTC. Translation: CASSPLLGEAYEQYF. The full variable domain, rest sourced from reference TRBV5-1 and TRBJ2-7, is KAGVTQTPRYLIKTRGQQVTLSCSPISGHRSVSWYQQTPGQGLQFLFEYFSETQRNKGNFPGRFSGRQFSNSRSEMNVSTLELGDSALYLCASSPLLGEAYEQYFGPGTRLTVT.

This clone came up a few times. The J gene is TRBJ2-7, the V gene TRBV6-5; 7 bases line up with TRBD2. The CDR3 is 12 amino acids. V was clipped by 8 bases and J by 3 bases; unmatched bases: 4. Germline assignment: CDR1 MNHEY and CDR2 SVGAGI. CDR3 coding DNA: TGTGCCAGCTTCGGGGGGAGCTACGAGCAGTACTTC. Amino acid sequence: CASFGGSYEQYF.

This clone was counted between two and nine times. The rearrangement uses TRBV18 and TRBJ1-4, with a tentative D call TRBD1 (6 bases). V lost 5 bases and J 4 bases, leaving 8 bases between the germline ends. The CDR3 is 13 residues long. The germline V gene has CDR1 KGHSH and CDR2 LQKENI. The CDR3 nucleotides read TGTGCCAGCTCAAAGGACAGTAATGAAAAACTGTTTTTT. Its protein is CASSKDSNEKLFF. Using reference TRBV18 and TRBJ1-4 for the parts outside the CDR3, the full variable domain is NAGVMQNPRHLVRRRGQEARLRCSPMKGHSHVYWYRQLPEEGLKFMVYLQKENIIDESGMPKERFSAEFPKEGPSILRIQQVVRGDSAAYFCASSKDSNEKLFFGSGTQLSVL.

The chain couples TRBV7-2 to TRBJ2-1, with 12 bases aligning to TRBD2. V was pared by 4 bases and J by 7 bases, with 11 bases of the junction left unmatched. The germline V gene has CDR1 SGHTA and CDR2 FQGNSA. The CDR3 is made up of 17 amino acids. CDR3 in DNA: TGTGCCAGCAGCTCAACCTTGACTAGCGGGGGACCTAATGAGCAGTTCTTC. Translated, it gives CASSSTLTSGGPNEQFF.

In this sample, this clone turned up once. The gene calls are TRBV4-1 and TRBJ2-3; the D gene is possibly TRBD2 (7 bases). Germline CDR1 MGHRA, CDR2 YSYEKL. Trimming left V 5 bases short and J 5 bases short, with 14 bases between. This CDR3 region has 14 residues. The CDR3, as DNA: TGCGCCAGCAGCTACCGGGGGGCCGGAGATACGCAGTATTTT. Translated, it gives CASSYRGAGDTQYF.

The rearrangement uses TRBV6-5 and TRBJ1-5, with 10 positions matching TRBD1. The CDR3 sequence is 15 residues long. V shed 0 bases and J 6 bases; nucleotides not matched to a gene: 2. Germline CDR1 is MNHEY and CDR2 is SVGAGI. The DNA of the CDR3 is TGTGCCAGCAGTTACTCAAGGACAGGGGGTCAGCCCCAGCATTTT. Residues: CASSYSRTGGQPQHF.

A few counts support this clone. The CDR3 coding sequence is TGTGCCAGCAGGTCTGTGGGGGCGCCCACTGAAGCTTTCTTT. Translation gives CASRSVGAPTEAFF. The V gene is TRBV6-5, the J gene TRBJ1-1; the D gene is possibly TRBD1 (6 bases). V was cut by 6 bases and J by 4 bases, with 15 bases left in between. The CDR3 totals 14 residues. Germline V CDR1 and CDR2: MNHEY, SVGAGI.

The chain uses TRBV5-1 and TRBJ2-3, with a possible D match to TRBD1 (5 bases). Germline V CDR1 and CDR2: SGHRS, YFSETQ. V lost 0 bases and J lost 4, with 18 bases in between. This CDR3 contains 17 residues. The CDR3 spells CASSLVVGADQADTQYF. The CDR3 DNA follows: TGCGCCAGCAGCTTGGTGGTTGGGGCTGATCAGGCAGATACGCAGTATTTT.

The chain joins TRBV21-1 to TRBJ2-7; TRBD2 was called by the table and not checked on the DNA. TRBV21-1 is reported as a pseudogene. The CDR3 runs to 16 residues. The CDR3 protein is CASSFPEGLAGYEQYF. The CDR3 coding sequence is TGTGCCAGCAGCTTCCCGGAGGGACTAGCGGGCTACGAGCAGTACTTC.

The chain joins TRBV11-3 to TRBJ2-2; 8 bases match TRBD2. Germline CDR1 SGHNT, CDR2 YENEEA. Germline trimming cut 7 bases from V and 7 bases from J; bases unmatched to any gene: 14. CDR3 length equals 16 residues. The CDR3 sequence: CASTPGGSGKHGELFF. The CDR3 DNA follows: TGTGCCAGCACCCCCGGTGGTAGCGGGAAACACGGGGAGCTGTTTTTT.

This chain connects TRBV3-1 (or the pseudogene TRBV3-2) to TRBJ2-3; 9 nucleotides align to TRBD1. V gave up 6 bases and J gave up 6 bases; unmatched junction bases: 7. CDR3 length: 14 residues. Germline CDR1 and CDR2: LGHDT and YNNKEL (reference sequence). The DNA for the CDR3 is TGTGCCAGCAGGCCATCACAGGGGGCGGATACGCAGTATTTT. It specifies CASRPSQGADTQYF.

The chain carries TRBV7-2 and TRBJ2-1; D unresolved. This CDR3 is built from 16 residues. Germline V gives CDR1 SGHTA, CDR2 FQGNSA. V was shortened by 3 bases and J by 2 bases, with 14 bases between the two germline ends. CDR3 sequence: CASSLGGHVTYNEQFF. The CDR3 nucleotides are TGTGCCAGCAGCTTGGGTGGGCATGTGACCTACAATGAGCAGTTCTTC.